Following are 8 T cell receptor beta chains from one sample sequenced in a study of blood T cells in healthy people across ages (dated by TCRdb to the mid-2010s). Libraries were made using 5' RACE. The instrument was an Illumina HiSeq 2500. A second PCR of about 6 to 11 cycles was performed with a sample-barcoded 5' primer and a J-beta primer mix. TCRdb redid the processing of the public reads, applying fastp at Q25 and MiXCR, and retained in-frame beta chains. Rows are combined by CDR3 protein, so each entry shows the most common genes and DNA. This sample is represented by 800,000 to 950,000 distinct CDR3 sequences; around 48% of them were singletons. The top ten hold about an eighth of the sample. The sequenced sample consisted of blood. The source is a man aged 25 to 45 in good health.

This clonotype was counted only a few times. V usage is TRBV9 and J usage is TRBJ1-4; no firm D call. Trimming removed 0 bases at V and 8 bases at J, with 14 bases between. This CDR3 contains 15 residues. Looked up from germline, CDR1 is SGDLS and CDR2 is YYNGEE. The CDR3 protein is CASSVGGTEGEKLFF. The CDR3 DNA follows: TGTGCCAGCAGCGTAGGGGGTACTGAAGGGGAAAAACTGTTTTTT.

The genes are TRBV27 and TRBJ2-7; a weak D match, TRBD1 (5 bases). V was pared by 2 bases and J by 6 bases, with 14 bases between. CDR1 and CDR2 (germline): MNHEY, SMNVEV (reference sequence). The CDR3 is made up of 14 amino acids. The CDR3 loop reads CASSLGKTVPEQYF. CDR3 in DNA: TGTGCCAGCAGTTTAGGGAAGACAGTCCCCGAGCAGTACTTC.

This chain links TRBV27 with TRBJ2-7; D is unresolved. V was trimmed by 7 bases and J by 0 bases, leaving 10 bases between them. Looked up from germline, CDR1 is MNHEY and CDR2 is SMNVEV (reference sequence). CDR3 length equals 13 residues. In DNA form, the CDR3 reads TGTGCCAGCACAGACGGTAGCTCCTACGAGCAGTACTTC. Protein product: CASTDGSSYEQYF.

A few counts support this clonotype. J is TRBJ2-1 and V is TRBV7-9; TRBD1 matches at 7 bases. Germline-derived CDR1 and CDR2 are SEHNR and FQNEAQ (reference sequence). Trimming took 3 bases from V and 7 from J; bases not matched to a gene: 12. The CDR3 loop spans 16 amino acids. The CDR3 protein is CASSFPGTAWGNEQFF. CDR3 nucleotide sequence: TGTGCCAGCAGCTTCCCCGGGACAGCCTGGGGGAATGAGCAGTTCTTC.

This sequence joins TRBV27 and TRBJ2-1; 10 nucleotides agree with TRBD2. With 8 bases clipped from V and 4 bases from J, the junction kept 5 bases outside the gene matches. The germline V gene encodes CDR1 MNHEY and CDR2 SMNVEV (reference sequence). CDR3 length: 14 amino acids. The chain's CDR3 is CASGLAGEYNEQFF. The CDR3 bases are TGTGCCAGCGGGCTAGCGGGGGAGTACAATGAGCAGTTCTTC.

The chain combines TRBV5-1 with TRBJ1-2, with D unresolved. CDR1 is SGHRS, CDR2 YFSETQ, per germline. CDR3 length: 13 residues. Trimming shortened V by 3 bases and J by 9 bases, and 15 bases separated the two germline ends. The CDR3 protein is CASSSDGGGSYTF. In DNA, the CDR3 is TGCGCCAGCAGCTCGGACGGAGGTGGGAGCTACACCTTC.

This clonotype appeared a single time. The junction departs from germline at one end; a sequencing error may be responsible. The chain couples TRBV5-1 to TRBJ2-3; D gene uncertain. The CDR3 contains 15 residues. Looked up from germline, CDR1 is SGHRS and CDR2 is YFSETQ. DNA of the CDR3: TGCGCCGGCAGCCCGGACGACCGACGCACAGATACGCAGTATTTT. Protein product: CAGSPDDRRTDTQYF.

The chain is built from TRBV12-3 or TRBV12-4 and TRBJ1-2; D is perhaps TRBD1 (6 bases). Trimming cost V 6 bases and J 4 bases, with 21 bases left between them. The CDR3 length is 16 residues. The CDR3 DNA follows: TGTGCCAGCAGCCAACCTGATTGGGGGCGTGTCTATGGCTACACCTTC. Its protein is CASSQPDWGRVYGYTF.